This TCR beta chain was identified in a study of a mutant IDH1 vaccine in newly diagnosed glioma. Overall study: Therapy received beforehand was radiotherapy, temozolomide, or both, with most patients given both. Study observations and caveats: Apparently, pseudoprogression bore no relation to changes among the top peripheral T cell clonotypes.

This table comes from immunoSEQ multiplex PCR, and its TCRdb copy is limited to in-frame clones, with some not included. The sample has roughly 70,000 clones, around 85% seen once. Germline CDR1 and CDR2: SGDLS and YYNGEE. The CDR3 sequence is 17 residues long. The germline V and J ends were trimmed by 4 bases and 0 bases, with 16 bases remaining between them. In regard to this clone: Its antigen is as yet unknown.

Time point of the sample: baseline, week 1 (first vaccination visit). Treatment denoted: pre-vaccination baseline after standard-of-care therapy. New WHO grade 3 or 4 astrocytomas that were IDH1-mutant and ATRX-lost occurred in the donors. This sequence was found in a man aged 25-45 years with glioma. This sample comprised PBMCs, obtained from a glioma patient treated with radiotherapy, temozolomide or both. The chain joins TRBV9 to TRBJ2-2; D uncertain. The DNA of the CDR3 is TGTGCCAGCAGCCCCCGTAGTAGCAGACCGAACACCGGGGAGCTGTTTTTT. This translates into CASSPRSSRPNTGELFF.